Listed below are T cell receptor beta chains from one sample, sequenced in a study of blood T cells in healthy people across ages. Each CDR3 protein is one row after TCRdb ran MiXCR on the 5' RACE reads. Here the sample spans around 650,000 distinct CDR3 sequences, roughly 41% being singletons. The specimen was blood. These receptors came from a man older than 75 in good health. The CDR3 runs from the conserved cysteine through the conserved F or W. Each record gives: V gene, J gene, D gene, clone size, CDR3 protein, CDR3 DNA. The D gene is left open where the match is weak. Part of the rows lack a size; the others show once, few, many or a class for expanded clones.

V gene: TRBV5-1; J gene: TRBJ2-1; D gene: NA; clone size: once; CDR3 protein: CASSRRSGSSYNEQFF; CDR3 DNA: TGCGCCAGCAGCCGTCGTTCCGGGAGCTCCTACAATGAGCAGTTCTTC
V gene: TRBV29-1; J gene: TRBJ2-3; D gene: NA; clone size: NA; CDR3 protein: CSVEDADNTDTQYF; CDR3 DNA: TGCAGCGTTGAAGACGCGGACAACACAGATACGCAGTATTTT
V gene: TRBV3-1; J gene: TRBJ2-4; D gene: NA; clone size: few; CDR3 protein: CASSQDGGPWNIQYF; CDR3 DNA: TGTGCCAGCAGCCAAGATGGGGGGCCCTGGAACATTCAGTACTTC
V gene: TRBV4-1; J gene: TRBJ2-1; D gene: TRBD2; clone size: NA; CDR3 protein: CASSQTPLGLGFF; CDR3 DNA: TGCGCCAGCAGCCAAACCCCCCTGGGACTAGGGTTCTTC
V gene: TRBV5-1; J gene: TRBJ1-1; D gene: NA; clone size: NA; CDR3 protein: CASSLASGRDEAFF; CDR3 DNA: TGCGCCAGCAGCTTGGCCTCAGGGCGAGATGAAGCTTTCTTT
V gene: TRBV27; J gene: TRBJ2-3; D gene: NA; clone size: few; CDR3 protein: CASSFEGSGSDTQYF; CDR3 DNA: TGTGCCAGCAGTTTTGAGGGGAGTGGATCGGATACGCAGTATTTT
V gene: TRBV18; J gene: TRBJ2-7; D gene: NA; clone size: NA; CDR3 protein: CASSPDQGPYEQYF; CDR3 DNA: TGTGCCAGCTCACCAGATCAGGGCCCCTACGAGCAGTACTTC
V gene: TRBV12-3/TRBV12-4; J gene: TRBJ2-5; D gene: TRBD2; clone size: few; CDR3 protein: CASSLEAGGPQYF; CDR3 DNA: TGTGCCAGCAGTTTAGAGGCGGGGGGTCCACAGTACTTC
V gene: TRBV3-1; J gene: TRBJ2-5; D gene: TRBD2; clone size: NA; CDR3 protein: CASSQDSPGLAGVGTQYF; CDR3 DNA: TGTGCCAGCAGCCAAGATTCCCCCGGACTAGCGGGAGTAGGGACCCAGTACTTC
V gene: TRBV14; J gene: TRBJ1-1; D gene: NA; clone size: few; CDR3 protein: CASSQLQVNTEAFF; CDR3 DNA: TGTGCCAGCAGCCAACTCCAGGTGAACACTGAAGCTTTCTTT
V gene: TRBV3-1; J gene: TRBJ2-1; D gene: NA; clone size: NA; CDR3 protein: CASSQASDNEQFF; CDR3 DNA: TGTGCCAGCAGCCAGGCTAGCGACAATGAGCAGTTCTTC
V gene: TRBV6-2/TRBV6-3; J gene: TRBJ2-5; D gene: NA; clone size: NA; CDR3 protein: CASSYGGGGETQYF; CDR3 DNA: TGTGCCAGCAGTTACGGCGGGGGCGGAGAGACCCAGTACTTC
V gene: TRBV11-3; J gene: TRBJ2-3; D gene: NA; clone size: NA; CDR3 protein: CASSLGGEASDTRYF; CDR3 DNA: TGTGCCAGCAGCTTAGGGGGAGAGGCTTCCGATACGCGGTATTTT
V gene: TRBV5-1; J gene: TRBJ2-7; D gene: NA; clone size: many; CDR3 protein: CASSLSQGPSEQYF; CDR3 DNA: TGCGCCAGCAGCTTGAGCCAGGGCCCCAGCGAGCAGTACTTC
V gene: TRBV11-2; J gene: TRBJ1-2; D gene: TRBD1; clone size: many; CDR3 protein: CASSLETGYGYTF; CDR3 DNA: TGTGCCAGCAGCTTAGAGACAGGGTATGGCTACACCTTC
V gene: TRBV6-6; J gene: TRBJ1-2; D gene: NA; clone size: NA; CDR3 protein: CASSREGDYGYTF; CDR3 DNA: TGTGCCAGCAGCCGCGAAGGGGACTATGGCTACACCTTC
V gene: TRBV7-6; J gene: TRBJ2-1; D gene: NA; clone size: NA; CDR3 protein: CASSLARTYNEQFF; CDR3 DNA: TGTGCCAGCAGCTTAGCCCGAACCTACAATGAGCAGTTCTTC
V gene: TRBV5-1; J gene: TRBJ2-1; D gene: NA; clone size: NA; CDR3 protein: CASSLGGRRLYNEQFF; CDR3 DNA: TGCGCCAGCAGCTTGGGGGGCAGGAGGCTATACAATGAGCAGTTCTTC
V gene: TRBV7-3; J gene: TRBJ2-2; D gene: TRBD2; clone size: few; CDR3 protein: CASSPLAGDSTGELFF; CDR3 DNA: TGTGCCAGCAGCCCCTTAGCGGGAGACTCCACCGGGGAGCTGTTTTTT
V gene: TRBV14; J gene: TRBJ2-4; D gene: NA; clone size: few; CDR3 protein: CASSQESVGNIQYF; CDR3 DNA: TGTGCCAGCAGCCAAGAATCGGTGGGAAACATTCAGTACTTC
V gene: TRBV7-9; J gene: TRBJ2-1; D gene: TRBD2; clone size: few; CDR3 protein: CASSLVLSGGNEQFF; CDR3 DNA: TGTGCCAGCAGCTTAGTGCTTTCGGGGGGCAATGAGCAGTTCTTC
V gene: TRBV7-9; J gene: TRBJ2-1; D gene: NA; clone size: few; CDR3 protein: CASSQSRDEQFF; CDR3 DNA: TGTGCCAGCAGTCAATCCAGGGATGAGCAGTTCTTC
V gene: TRBV7-2; J gene: TRBJ1-1; D gene: TRBD1; clone size: NA; CDR3 protein: CASSPGGSYNTEAFF; CDR3 DNA: TGTGCCAGCAGCCCAGGGGGGTCATATAACACTGAAGCTTTCTTT
V gene: TRBV6-5; J gene: TRBJ2-5; D gene: TRBD2; clone size: NA; CDR3 protein: CASTRILAGGEETQYF; CDR3 DNA: TGTGCCAGCACCCGTATCTTAGCGGGGGGCGAAGAGACCCAGTACTTC
V gene: TRBV7-2; J gene: TRBJ1-5; D gene: NA; clone size: many; CDR3 protein: CASSFITSNQPQHF; CDR3 DNA: TGTGCCAGCAGCTTCATAACCAGCAATCAGCCCCAGCATTTT
V gene: TRBV11-1; J gene: TRBJ1-2; D gene: TRBD1; clone size: few; CDR3 protein: CASSLPGQNFFYGYTF; CDR3 DNA: TGTGCCAGCAGCTTACCGGGACAGAACTTTTTCTATGGCTACACCTTC
V gene: TRBV9; J gene: TRBJ2-1; D gene: NA; clone size: NA; CDR3 protein: CASSVTGMALNEQFF; CDR3 DNA: TGTGCCAGCAGCGTAACCGGGATGGCACTCAATGAGCAGTTCTTC
V gene: TRBV7-2; J gene: TRBJ2-5; D gene: TRBD2; clone size: NA; CDR3 protein: CASSLSSLAGGKYF; CDR3 DNA: TGTGCCAGCAGCTTAAGTTCACTAGCGGGGGGGAAGTACTTC